This passage covers 5 T cell receptor beta chains from one sample sequenced in a study of PD-1 blockade in classical Hodgkin lymphoma (dated by TCRdb to the early 2020s). The library was obtained by the immunoSEQ multiplex PCR assay. TCRdb mirrors the immuneACCESS table, restricted to in-frame sequences. Some clones are absent from its copies; in checked studies, under half trace to an unresolved V gene, and the reason for the others is unknown. The sample table records some 31,000 clones; around 94% of these occur just once. The ten largest clones represent roughly 2.1% of the sample. According to the study, the label for this sample's time point signals: newly diagnosed, previously untreated cHL patient sample. The material sequenced was peripheral blood mononuclear cells (PBMCs). Receptors originate from a human donor with classical Hodgkin lymphoma.

V and J are TRBV6-1 and TRBJ1-5, with D uncertain. CDR1 is MNHNS and CDR2 is SASEGT in the germline V gene. This CDR3 comprises 13 residues. The germline V and J ends were trimmed by 4 bases and 12 bases, with 16 bases remaining between them. CDR3 bases: TGTGCCAGCAGTGTTACCCCAGGTTATAGCCAGCATTTT. Residues: CASSVTPGYSQHF.

The CDR3 DNA reads as TGTGCCAGCAGCAATCAGGGGGCAACTAATGAAAAACTGTTTTTT. Its translation is CASSNQGATNEKLFF. The V gene is TRBV7-2, the J gene TRBJ1-4; 7 bases are shared with TRBD1. V lost 5 bases to trimming and J lost 0 bases; unmatched junction nucleotides: 3. The CDR3 is made up of 15 amino acids. Per the germline V gene, CDR1 is SGHTA and CDR2 is FQGNSA.

V is TRBV4-1 and J is TRBJ1-1; weak D call: TRBD1 (5 bases). CDR1 MGHRA and CDR2 YSYEKL come from the germline V gene. CDR3 length equals 14 residues. V lost 6 bases to trimming and J lost 6 bases, with 17 bases between them. The CDR3 nucleotides are TGCGCCAGCAGGCGCCCCGGGGCGGCTGCTGAAGCTTTCTTT. Its translation is CASRRPGAAAEAFF.

The chain is built from TRBV27 and TRBJ2-1; 8 nucleotides agree with TRBD1. CDR3 length: 17 residues. J gave up 4 bases and V 2 bases, and 10 bases lay outside the gene matches. CDR1 and CDR2 (germline): MNHEY, SMNVEV (reference sequence). CDR3 in amino acids: CASSLLLGQGAYNEQFF. Here the CDR3 DNA reads TGTGCCAGCAGTTTACTGCTCGGCCAGGGGGCGTACAATGAGCAGTTCTTC.

J is TRBJ2-1 and V is TRBV5-1; a weak D match, TRBD2 (5 bases). The CDR3 is 15 amino acids. Germline V gene lookup returns CDR1 SGHRS and CDR2 YFSETQ. V lost 4 bases, J lost 0 bases, and 11 bases lay in between. As DNA, the CDR3 is TGCGCCAGCAGCGACAAGCGGAGCTCCTACAATGAGCAGTTCTTC. It is translated as CASSDKRSSYNEQFF.